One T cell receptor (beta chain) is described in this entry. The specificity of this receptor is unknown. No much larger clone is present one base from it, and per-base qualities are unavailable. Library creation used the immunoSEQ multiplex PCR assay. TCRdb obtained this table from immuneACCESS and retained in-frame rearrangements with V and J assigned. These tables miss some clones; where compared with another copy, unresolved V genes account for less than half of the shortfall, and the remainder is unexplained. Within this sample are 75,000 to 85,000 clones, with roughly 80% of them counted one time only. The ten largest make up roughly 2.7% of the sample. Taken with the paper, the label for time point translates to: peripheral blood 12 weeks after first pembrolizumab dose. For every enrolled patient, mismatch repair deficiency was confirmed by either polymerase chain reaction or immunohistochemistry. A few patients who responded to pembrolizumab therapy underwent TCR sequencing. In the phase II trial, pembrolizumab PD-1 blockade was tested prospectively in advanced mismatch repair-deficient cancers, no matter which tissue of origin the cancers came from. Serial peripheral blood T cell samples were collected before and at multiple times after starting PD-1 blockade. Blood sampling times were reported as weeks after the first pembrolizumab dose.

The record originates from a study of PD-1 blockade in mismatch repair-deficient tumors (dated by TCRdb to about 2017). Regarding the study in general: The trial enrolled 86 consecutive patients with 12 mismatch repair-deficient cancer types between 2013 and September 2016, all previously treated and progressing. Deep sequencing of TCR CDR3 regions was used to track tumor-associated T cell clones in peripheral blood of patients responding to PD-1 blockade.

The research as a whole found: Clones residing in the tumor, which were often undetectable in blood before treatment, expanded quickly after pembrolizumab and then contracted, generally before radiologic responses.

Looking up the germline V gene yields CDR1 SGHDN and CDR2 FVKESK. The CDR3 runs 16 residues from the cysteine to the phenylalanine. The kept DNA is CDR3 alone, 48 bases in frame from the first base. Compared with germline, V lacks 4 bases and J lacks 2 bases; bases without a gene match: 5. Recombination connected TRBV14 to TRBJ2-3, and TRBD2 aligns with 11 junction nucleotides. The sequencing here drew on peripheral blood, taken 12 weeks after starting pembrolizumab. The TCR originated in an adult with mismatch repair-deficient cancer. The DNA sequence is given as TGTGCCAGCAGCCCGGGACTAGCGGAGACCACAGATACGCAGTATTTT. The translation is CASSPGLAETTDTQYF.